This T cell receptor beta chain was documented in a study of blood T cell repertoires in COVID-19. Overall study context: Researchers got acute and convalescent COVID-19 samples from the United States, Italy and Spain. T cells, B-cell-depleted T cells, or PBMCs supplied cDNA or gDNA.

Seattle participants joined during active infection and were tracked over time. The trim removed 6 bases at V and 4 bases at J, leaving 9 bases unmatched. This CDR3 region has 15 residues. From germline, CDR1 is MNHEY and CDR2 SVGAGI. Authors' data handling: Amplified reference gene primers provided the basis for estimating nucleated cell counts. Profiled with immunoSEQ multiplex PCR; TCRdb holds only in-frame clones, not every one. V, J and clone size reflect that table, while D and trimming were determined from the DNA. The repertoire consists of roughly 140,000 clones, with approximately 85% occurring once and the leading ten covering roughly 8.3%.

The TCR comes from a woman in her sixties with COVID-19, enrolled during active disease. The chain recombines TRBV6-5 with TRBJ1-5; 7 nucleotides align to TRBD1. Material: peripheral blood. CDR3 protein: CASSLDRLGNQPQHF. CDR3 in DNA: TGTGCCAGCAGCTTGGACAGGCTGGGGAATCAGCCCCAGCATTTT.